The 17 T cell receptor beta chains below all came from one sample that was sequenced in a study of siplizumab effects on memory and regulatory T cells. Assay used: immunoSEQ multiplex PCR; TCRdb lists only in-frame clones, some missing. Of more than 95,000 clones listed, 93% were seen once; the top ten hold 0.62%. Material for sequencing was Tregs sorted from blood. The receptors were gathered from a human donor in good health.

The chain links TRBV19 to TRBJ2-4; maybe TRBD2 (6 bases). This CDR3 is built from 16 residues. Looked up from germline, CDR1 is LNHDA and CDR2 is SQIVND (reference sequence). V dropped 2 bases and J dropped 2 bases, with 13 bases sitting between them. The CDR3 reads CASSILRGGTKNIQYF. The DNA of the CDR3 is TGTGCCAGTAGTATATTGAGGGGCGGGACCAAAAACATTCAGTACTTC.

The chain is built from TRBV7-9 and TRBJ1-1, with D uncertain. V was clipped by 7 bases and J by 3 bases, with 6 bases between them. CDR1 SEHNR and CDR2 FQNEAQ come from the germline V gene (reference sequence). CDR3 length equals 11 residues. The CDR3 is CASTEYTEAFF. The CDR3 DNA sequence: TGTGCCAGCACCGAATACACTGAAGCTTTCTTT.

J is TRBJ1-4 and V is TRBV6-1; D is unresolved. Trimming took 4 bases from V and 7 from J, leaving 10 bases between them. The CDR3 spans 13 residues. In germline, CDR1 is MNHNS, CDR2 SASEGT. CDR3 nucleotide sequence: TGTGCCAGCAGTGCACTCGGCGGTGAAAAACTGTTTTTT. Translation gives CASSALGGEKLFF.

This sequence joins TRBV18 and TRBJ1-2; D ambiguous. The CDR3 is 16 amino acids. Trimming left V 3 bases short and J 0 bases short, with 14 bases between. Looked up from germline, CDR1 is KGHSH and CDR2 is LQKENI. The DNA for the CDR3 is TGTGCCAGCTCACCCCTCCAGATGGGGACTAACTATGGCTACACCTTC. Its protein is CASSPLQMGTNYGYTF.

The V gene is TRBV21-1, the J gene TRBJ1-5. TRBV21-1 is a known pseudogene. This CDR3 is built from 17 residues. Written as DNA, the CDR3 is TGTGCCAGCACCTCGGGGGGGAAGAGGACGAGCAATCAGCCCCAGCATTTT. Its translation: CASTSGGKRTSNQPQHF.

The CDR3 DNA follows: TGTGCCAGTAGTAGGGAAGGGTCCCACGAGCAGTACTTC. Its protein product is CASSREGSHEQYF. J is TRBJ2-7 and V is TRBV19, with D unclear. The CDR3 length is 13 residues. V dropped 4 bases and J dropped 5 bases, with 12 bases sitting between them. The germline CDR1 and CDR2 sequences are LNHDA and SQIVND (reference sequence).

This chain connects TRBV6-6 to TRBJ2-1, with unresolved D. The germline V gene encodes CDR1 MNHNY and CDR2 SVGAGI (reference sequence). There are 13 residues in the CDR3. V lost 4 bases to trimming and J lost 3 bases, with 7 bases between them. CDR3 sequence: CASSWTDYNEQFF. Written as DNA, the CDR3 is TGTGCCAGCAGTTGGACCGACTACAATGAGCAGTTCTTC.

This chain connects TRBV2 to TRBJ2-1, with 8 bases identical to TRBD1. Trimming removed 1 base from V and 7 bases from J; junction bases left unmatched: 9. The CDR3 is 16 amino acids. Per germline, CDR1 SNHLY and CDR2 FYNNEI. The CDR3 sequence: CASSEVPGQVGNEQFF. The CDR3 DNA is TGTGCCAGCAGTGAAGTACCGGGACAGGTCGGGAATGAGCAGTTCTTC.

The rearrangement uses TRBV5-1 and TRBJ1-3; 8 bases fit TRBD1. CDR1 and CDR2 from the germline V gene are SGHRS and YFSETQ. Unmatched junction bases numbered 6, after V lost 3 bases and J lost 7 bases. This CDR3 is built from 14 residues. Written as DNA, the CDR3 is TGCGCCAGCAGCTGGGGACAGGTTCGGAACACCATATATTTT. Translated: CASSWGQVRNTIYF.

The J gene is TRBJ2-1, the V gene TRBV7-2, with D hard to call. Deletions cut 1 base from V and 3 bases from J, with 7 bases between. This CDR3 spans 14 amino acids. Germline CDR1 is SGHTA and CDR2 is FQGNSA. Here the CDR3 DNA reads TGTGCCAGCAGCTTAGAGCCTAACTACAATGAGCAGTTCTTC. Translating gives CASSLEPNYNEQFF. The full variable domain, completed using reference TRBV7-2 and TRBJ2-1, is GAGVSQSPSNKVTEKGKDVELRCDPISGHTALYWYRQSLGQGLEFLIYFQGNSAPDKSGLPSDRFSAERTGGSVSTLTIQRTQQEDSAVYLCASSLEPNYNEQFFGPGTRLTVL.

V gene TRBV9 combines with J gene TRBJ2-2, with D possibly being TRBD2 (6 bases). Trimming took 0 bases from V and 2 from J, leaving 11 bases between them. The CDR3 consists of 16 residues. Germline-derived CDR1 and CDR2 are SGDLS and YYNGEE. CDR3 nucleotides: TGTGCCAGCAGCGTAGCTGGCGGGGTAAACACCGGGGAGCTGTTTTTT. Its protein is CASSVAGGVNTGELFF.

J is TRBJ1-4 and V is TRBV30; D gene ambiguous. CDR1 is GTSNPN and CDR2 is SVGIG in the germline V gene (reference sequence). The CDR3 has 13 residues. Trimming removed 0 bases at V and 1 base at J, with 3 bases between. This CDR3 is CAWSVVTNEKLFF. CDR3 DNA: TGTGCCTGGAGTGTTGTAACTAATGAAAAACTGTTTTTT.

This clone was recorded a few times. V and J are TRBV6-1 and TRBJ1-4, with D perhaps matching TRBD1 (5 bases). V was cut by 6 bases and J by 8 bases, with 16 bases left in between. The CDR3 is 14 amino acids. Per the germline V gene, CDR1 is MNHNS and CDR2 is SASEGT. This CDR3 reads CASRIREISEKLFF. CDR3 coding DNA: TGTGCCAGCAGGATCAGGGAGATCTCCGAAAAACTGTTTTTT.

Here the CDR3 DNA reads TGTGCCAGCAGTGACGGGATTACGCAGTATTTT. Translated: CASSDGITQYF. The chain couples TRBV6-4 to TRBJ2-3; D is unresolved. Trimming stripped 2 bases from V and 8 bases from J, with 5 bases between. Germline assignment: CDR1 MRHNA and CDR2 SNTAGT. This CDR3 spans 11 amino acids.

The V and J genes are TRBV14 and TRBJ2-6; TRBD1 matches at 11 bases. Germline CDR1 and CDR2: SGHDN and FVKESK. V was pared by 1 base and J by 4 bases, with 6 bases of the junction left unmatched. The CDR3 sequence is 18 residues long. For the CDR3, the DNA is TGTGCCAGCAGCCAAGCCAGGACAGGGGGCGCCGGGGCCAACGTCCTGACTTTC. Translated: CASSQARTGGAGANVLTF.

The chain recombines TRBV5-5 with TRBJ1-1; 11 positions agree with TRBD1. The CDR3 totals 14 residues. V lost 3 bases, J lost 4 bases, and 2 bases stayed unmatched. CDR1 and CDR2 from the germline V gene are SGHKS and YYEKEE (reference sequence). The DNA for the CDR3 is TGTGCCAGCAGCTGGACAGGGGGCGGCACTGAAGCTTTCTTT. Translating gives CASSWTGGGTEAFF. The full variable domain, with the rest looked up from reference TRBV5-5 and TRBJ1-1, is DAGVTQSPTHLIKTRGQQVTLRCSPISGHKSVSWYQQVLGQGPQFIFQYYEKEERGRGNFPDRFSARQFPNYSSELNVNALLLGDSALYLCASSWTGGGTEAFFGQGTRLTVV.

The genes are TRBV15 and TRBJ2-2; D is undetermined. Trimming pared 0 bases from V and 0 bases from J, leaving 5 bases between. The CDR3 has 15 amino acids. Germline V gene sequence: CDR1 LNHNV, CDR2 YYDKDF (reference sequence). The CDR3 DNA follows: TGTGCCACCAGCAGAGATTCACCGAACACCGGGGAGCTGTTTTTT. Protein: CATSRDSPNTGELFF.